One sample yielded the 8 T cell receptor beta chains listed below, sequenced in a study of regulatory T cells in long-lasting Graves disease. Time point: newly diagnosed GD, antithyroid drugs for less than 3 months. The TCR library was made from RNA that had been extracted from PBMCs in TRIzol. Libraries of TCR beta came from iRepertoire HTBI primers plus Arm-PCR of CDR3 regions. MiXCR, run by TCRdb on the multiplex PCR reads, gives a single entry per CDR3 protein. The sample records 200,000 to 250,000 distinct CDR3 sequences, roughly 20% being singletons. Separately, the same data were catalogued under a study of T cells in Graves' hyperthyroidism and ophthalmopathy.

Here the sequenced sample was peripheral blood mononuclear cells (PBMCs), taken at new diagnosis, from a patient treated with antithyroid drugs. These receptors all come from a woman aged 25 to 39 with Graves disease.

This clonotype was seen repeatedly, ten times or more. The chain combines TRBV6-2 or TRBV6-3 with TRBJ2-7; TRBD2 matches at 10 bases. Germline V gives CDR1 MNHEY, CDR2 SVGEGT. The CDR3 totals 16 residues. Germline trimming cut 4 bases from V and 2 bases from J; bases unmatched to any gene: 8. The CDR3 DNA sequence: TGTGCCAGCAGTTTCCCGACTAGCGGGCCTGCCTACGAGCAGTACTTC. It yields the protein CASSFPTSGPAYEQYF.

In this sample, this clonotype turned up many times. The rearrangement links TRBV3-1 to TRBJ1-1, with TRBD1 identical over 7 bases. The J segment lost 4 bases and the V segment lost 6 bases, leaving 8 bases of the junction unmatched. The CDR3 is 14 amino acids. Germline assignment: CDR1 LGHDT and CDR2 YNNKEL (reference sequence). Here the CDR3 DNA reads TGTGCCAGCAGACCCGCAGGGGGGGCCACTGAAGCTTTCTTT. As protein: CASRPAGGATEAFF.

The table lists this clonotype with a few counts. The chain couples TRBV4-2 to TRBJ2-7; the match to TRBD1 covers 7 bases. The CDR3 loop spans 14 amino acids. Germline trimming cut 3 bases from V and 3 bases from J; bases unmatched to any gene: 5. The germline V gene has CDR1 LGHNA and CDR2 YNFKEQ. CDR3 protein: CASSQGDRDYEQYF. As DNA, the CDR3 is TGTGCCAGCAGCCAGGGGGACAGAGACTACGAGCAGTACTTC.

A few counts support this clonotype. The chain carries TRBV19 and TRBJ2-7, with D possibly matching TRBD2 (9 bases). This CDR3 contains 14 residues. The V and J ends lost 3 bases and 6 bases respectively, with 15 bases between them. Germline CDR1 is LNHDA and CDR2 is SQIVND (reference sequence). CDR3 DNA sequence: TGTGCCAGTAGTATCTCTAGCGGGACAGGCGAGCAGTACTTC. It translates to CASSISSGTGEQYF.

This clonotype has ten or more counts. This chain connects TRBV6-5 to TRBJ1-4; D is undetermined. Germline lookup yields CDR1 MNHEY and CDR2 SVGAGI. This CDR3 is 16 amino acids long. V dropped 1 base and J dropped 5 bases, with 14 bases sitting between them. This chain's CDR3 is CASSYFGSSGNEKLFF. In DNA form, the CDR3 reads TGTGCCAGCAGTTACTTCGGGTCCAGTGGAAATGAAAAACTGTTTTTT.

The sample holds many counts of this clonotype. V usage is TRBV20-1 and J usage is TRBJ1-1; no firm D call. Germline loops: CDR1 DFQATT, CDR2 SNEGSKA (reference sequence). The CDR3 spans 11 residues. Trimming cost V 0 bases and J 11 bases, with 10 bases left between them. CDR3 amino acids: CSARDPPGAFF. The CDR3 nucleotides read TGCAGTGCTAGAGACCCACCCGGGGCTTTCTTT.

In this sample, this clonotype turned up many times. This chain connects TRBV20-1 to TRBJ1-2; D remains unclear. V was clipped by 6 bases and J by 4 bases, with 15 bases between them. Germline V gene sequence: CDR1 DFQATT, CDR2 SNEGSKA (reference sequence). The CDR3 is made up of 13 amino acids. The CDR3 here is CSASWARTYGYTF. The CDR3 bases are TGCAGTGCCAGTTGGGCTCGGACCTATGGCTACACCTTC.

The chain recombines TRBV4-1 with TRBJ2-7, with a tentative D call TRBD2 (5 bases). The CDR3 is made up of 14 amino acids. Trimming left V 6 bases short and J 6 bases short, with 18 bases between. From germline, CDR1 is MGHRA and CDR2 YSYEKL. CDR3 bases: TGCGCCAGCAGAAATGACCGGGGTGCAGGCGAGCAGTACTTC. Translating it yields CASRNDRGAGEQYF.